The clone carrying this TCR beta chain was counted only a few times. Its antigen is not identified. The sample originates from a study of T cell repertoires in cytomegalovirus infection. One entry per CDR3 protein, called by TCRdb with MiXCR from the reads. The sample lists under 95,000 distinct CDR3 sequences; about half were seen once. Germline CDR1 reads LGHDT; CDR2 reads YNNKEL (reference sequence). The CDR3 has 13 amino acids. V shed 4 bases and J 5 bases; nucleotides not matched to a gene: 4. Study-level findings and limits: The study found HLA-C-restricted CMV-specific TCR beta clonotypes dominating the ex vivo response.

The clonotype originates from a human donor in good health (CMV status not recorded). Some clones in this sample may be carry-over from other donors' samples. Sequences were derived from CD8+ T cells from cultured PBMCs, sampled from culture after CMV antigen stimulation. This chain uses TRBV3-1 with TRBJ1-1, with 7 bases matching TRBD1. CDR3 bases: TGTGCCAGCAGCCGTCAGACAGGGACTGAAGCTTTCTTT. Its protein is CASSRQTGTEAFF.